A selection of T cell receptor beta chains follows, all from one sample in a study of blood T cell repertoires in COVID-19. The table came from immunoSEQ multiplex PCR; TCRdb's copy has only in-frame clones and leaves some out. The sample lists around 200,000 clones, 75% to 90% seen once, with around 3.3% in the top ten. The sequenced sample consisted of peripheral blood. The receptors originated from a man aged 55 to 70 with acute or convalescent COVID-19. CDR3s include the opening cysteine and the closing phenylalanine or tryptophan. A D gene is named only where the DNA matches it firmly. Size tells how often a clone was seen (once, few, many) or the class of an expanded clone, and some rows leave it out.

clone size: .
J gene: TRBJ2-7
V gene: TRBV28
D gene: .
CDR3 protein: CASSLVGTYEQYF
CDR3 DNA: TGTGCCAGCAGTTTAGTCGGGACCTACGAGCAGTACTTC

clone size: once
J gene: TRBJ2-1
V gene: TRBV7-8
D gene: .
CDR3 protein: CASSLVLSNEQFF
CDR3 DNA: TGTGCCAGCAGCTTAGTACTCTCCAATGAGCAGTTCTTC

clone size: once
J gene: TRBJ2-3
V gene: TRBV5-1
D gene: .
CDR3 protein: CASSVSPDTQYF
CDR3 DNA: TGCGCCAGCAGCGTATCCCCAGATACGCAGTATTTT

clone size: .
J gene: TRBJ1-2
V gene: TRBV12-3/TRBV12-4
D gene: TRBD1
CDR3 protein: CASSRGPGGYTF
CDR3 DNA: TGTGCCAGCAGCAGGGGGCCTGGGGGCTACACCTTC

clone size: .
J gene: TRBJ2-7
V gene: TRBV5-1
D gene: TRBD2
CDR3 protein: CASSLGTSGGSGNF
CDR3 DNA: TGCGCCAGCAGCCTAGGGACTAGCGGGGGATCAGGCAACTTC

clone size: once
J gene: TRBJ2-1
V gene: TRBV5-1
D gene: TRBD2
CDR3 protein: CASSEGTSEGVEQFF
CDR3 DNA: TGCGCCAGCAGCGAGGGGACTAGCGAGGGGGTGGAGCAGTTCTTC

clone size: .
J gene: TRBJ2-7
V gene: TRBV11-2
D gene: TRBD1
CDR3 protein: CASSLSTGQGYEQYF
CDR3 DNA: TGTGCCAGCAGCTTATCGACGGGACAGGGGTACGAGCAGTACTTC

clone size: .
J gene: TRBJ1-1
V gene: TRBV5-8
D gene: .
CDR3 protein: CASSFDSLEAFF
CDR3 DNA: TGTGCCAGCAGCTTCGACAGTCTGGAAGCTTTCTTT

clone size: .
J gene: TRBJ2-7
V gene: TRBV19
D gene: .
CDR3 protein: CASSMNRFHEQYF
CDR3 DNA: TGTGCCAGTAGTATGAACAGGTTCCACGAGCAGTACTTC

clone size: .
J gene: TRBJ2-7
V gene: TRBV7-2
D gene: .
CDR3 protein: CASSLTVAGYEQYF
CDR3 DNA: TGTGCCAGCAGCTTAACGGTCGCGGGCTACGAGCAGTACTTC

clone size: .
J gene: TRBJ2-5
V gene: TRBV7-7
D gene: TRBD2
CDR3 protein: CASSLNSGGQETQYF
CDR3 DNA: TGTGCTAGCAGCCTGAATTCGGGAGGGCAAGAGACCCAGTACTTC

clone size: .
J gene: TRBJ2-3
V gene: TRBV3-1/TRBV3-2
D gene: TRBD1
CDR3 protein: CASSQMDRGRPDTQYF
CDR3 DNA: TGTGCCAGCAGCCAAATGGACAGGGGTCGCCCAGATACGCAGTATTTT

clone size: .
J gene: TRBJ2-7
V gene: TRBV19
D gene: TRBD1
CDR3 protein: CASSIGDRATYEQYF
CDR3 DNA: TGTGCCAGTAGTATCGGGGACAGGGCCACCTACGAGCAGTACTTC

clone size: .
J gene: TRBJ2-2
V gene: TRBV6-6
D gene: .
CDR3 protein: CASILIGTNTGELFF
CDR3 DNA: TGTGCCAGCATCCTTATCGGGACAAACACCGGGGAGCTGTTTTTT

clone size: .
J gene: TRBJ1-2
V gene: TRBV10-3
D gene: .
CDR3 protein: CAITAGLPNYGYTF
CDR3 DNA: TGTGCCATCACCGCTGGACTTCCTAACTATGGCTACACCTTC

clone size: .
J gene: TRBJ1-6
V gene: TRBV10-3
D gene: TRBD1
CDR3 protein: CAISGGQEHSPLHF
CDR3 DNA: TGTGCCATCAGTGGGGGACAGGAACATTCACCCCTCCACTTT

clone size: .
J gene: TRBJ1-3
V gene: TRBV14
D gene: .
CDR3 protein: CASSQSQRNTIYF
CDR3 DNA: TGTGCCAGCAGCCAATCACAGAGAAACACCATATATTTT

clone size: .
J gene: TRBJ1-1
V gene: TRBV7-9
D gene: .
CDR3 protein: CASSSLGGGTEAFF
CDR3 DNA: TGTGCCAGCAGCTCCCTGGGGGGTGGCACTGAAGCTTTCTTT

clone size: .
J gene: TRBJ1-6
V gene: TRBV27
D gene: TRBD1
CDR3 protein: CASSFSGTGGNSPLHF
CDR3 DNA: TGTGCCAGCAGTTTTTCCGGGACAGGAGGTAATTCACCCCTCCACTTT

clone size: .
J gene: TRBJ1-2
V gene: TRBV19
D gene: .
CDR3 protein: CASSSRDGGYTF
CDR3 DNA: TGTGCCAGTAGTTCCCGGGATGGTGGCTACACCTTC

clone size: .
J gene: TRBJ1-6
V gene: TRBV6-5
D gene: .
CDR3 protein: CASSYSRTGLGSPLHF
CDR3 DNA: TGTGCCAGCAGTTACTCGAGGACGGGGTTAGGTTCACCCCTCCACTTT

clone size: .
J gene: TRBJ1-1
V gene: TRBV6-5
D gene: .
CDR3 protein: CASSLQGQPNTEAFF
CDR3 DNA: TGTGCCAGCAGTCTACAGGGCCAGCCAAACACTGAAGCTTTCTTT

clone size: once
J gene: TRBJ2-7
V gene: TRBV21-1
D gene: .
CDR3 protein: CASSKGGQGFEQYF
CDR3 DNA: TGTGCCAGCAGCAAAGGGGGACAGGGTTTCGAGCAGTACTTC

clone size: .
J gene: TRBJ1-3
V gene: TRBV25-1
D gene: .
CDR3 protein: CASSPRGLGSGNTIYF
CDR3 DNA: TGTGCCAGCAGTCCCCGGGGGTTGGGCTCTGGAAACACCATATATTTT

clone size: .
J gene: TRBJ2-1
V gene: TRBV5-1
D gene: TRBD2
CDR3 protein: CASSLGGTSGYNEQFF
CDR3 DNA: TGCGCCAGCAGCTTGGGCGGGACTAGCGGATACAATGAGCAGTTCTTC

clone size: few
J gene: TRBJ1-2
V gene: TRBV4-1
D gene: TRBD1
CDR3 protein: CASSRTTGNYGYTF
CDR3 DNA: TGCGCCAGCAGCCGAACGACAGGGAATTATGGCTACACCTTC

clone size: .
J gene: TRBJ2-1
V gene: TRBV9
D gene: TRBD2
CDR3 protein: CASSVAGGGSSDNEQFF
CDR3 DNA: TGTGCCAGCAGCGTAGCAGGAGGCGGGAGTAGCGACAATGAGCAGTTCTTC

clone size: .
J gene: TRBJ2-5
V gene: TRBV5-1
D gene: .
CDR3 protein: CASSLGTIQETQYF
CDR3 DNA: TGCGCCAGCAGCTTAGGGACAATCCAAGAGACCCAGTACTTC

clone size: once
J gene: TRBJ2-2
V gene: TRBV7-6
D gene: TRBD2
CDR3 protein: CASSPGPGLAVSGELFF
CDR3 DNA: TGTGCCAGCAGCCCGGGACCGGGACTAGCGGTATCCGGGGAGCTGTTTTTT

clone size: .
J gene: TRBJ2-1
V gene: TRBV6-2/TRBV6-3
D gene: .
CDR3 protein: CASSYTHGLLSYNEQFF
CDR3 DNA: TGTGCCAGCAGTTACACCCACGGACTACTCTCCTACAATGAGCAGTTCTTC

clone size: .
J gene: TRBJ2-7
V gene: TRBV27
D gene: .
CDR3 protein: CASSFGSEWLGEQYF
CDR3 DNA: TGTGCCAGCAGTTTTGGATCGGAGTGGCTCGGGGAGCAGTACTTC

clone size: .
J gene: TRBJ1-5
V gene: TRBV3-1/TRBV3-2
D gene: .
CDR3 protein: CASSQFRGQPQHF
CDR3 DNA: TGTGCCAGCAGCCAATTCAGGGGTCAGCCCCAGCATTTT

clone size: once
J gene: TRBJ2-2
V gene: TRBV2
D gene: TRBD1
CDR3 protein: CASTSRRGRTGELFF
CDR3 DNA: TGTGCCAGCACCTCCCGCAGGGGGCGAACCGGGGAGCTGTTTTTT

clone size: .
J gene: TRBJ2-2
V gene: TRBV20-1
D gene: TRBD2
CDR3 protein: CSAIDGRAGGELFF
CDR3 DNA: TGCAGTGCTATTGACGGGAGGGCCGGCGGGGAGCTGTTTTTT

clone size: few
J gene: TRBJ2-5
V gene: TRBV5-8
D gene: TRBD1
CDR3 protein: CASNGRGTGHQETQYF
CDR3 DNA: TGTGCCAGCAATGGGCGAGGGACAGGTCACCAAGAGACCCAGTACTTC

clone size: .
J gene: TRBJ1-5
V gene: TRBV28
D gene: .
CDR3 protein: CASTSQGSNRNQPQHF
CDR3 DNA: TGTGCCAGCACTTCACAGGGATCGAACCGAAATCAGCCCCAGCATTTT

clone size: few
J gene: TRBJ1-5
V gene: TRBV5-5
D gene: TRBD1
CDR3 protein: CASTLTGVEQPQHF
CDR3 DNA: TGTGCCAGCACCCTAACAGGGGTTGAGCAGCCCCAGCATTTT

clone size: once
J gene: TRBJ1-3
V gene: TRBV11-2
D gene: .
CDR3 protein: CASSLDPGGVSTIYF
CDR3 DNA: TGTGCCAGCAGCTTAGATCCGGGGGGGGTGAGCACCATATATTTT

clone size: .
J gene: TRBJ2-6
V gene: TRBV5-6
D gene: .
CDR3 protein: CATRDSSGANVLTF
CDR3 DNA: TGTGCCACCCGCGACAGCTCTGGGGCCAACGTCCTGACTTTC

clone size: .
J gene: TRBJ1-1
V gene: TRBV7-2
D gene: TRBD1
CDR3 protein: CASSLTGTGSEAFF
CDR3 DNA: TGTGCCAGCAGCTTAACGGGGACAGGATCTGAAGCTTTCTTT

clone size: .
J gene: TRBJ2-3
V gene: TRBV27
D gene: .
CDR3 protein: CASSFGAFSTDTQYF
CDR3 DNA: TGTGCCAGCAGTTTTGGGGCTTTTAGCACAGATACGCAGTATTTT

clone size: .
J gene: TRBJ1-1
V gene: TRBV2
D gene: .
CDR3 protein: CASSEPGAWEAEAFF
CDR3 DNA: TGTGCCAGCAGTGAACCAGGAGCTTGGGAGGCTGAAGCTTTCTTT

clone size: .
J gene: TRBJ2-2
V gene: TRBV4-1
D gene: .
CDR3 protein: CASSQDTSNTGELFF
CDR3 DNA: TGCGCCAGCAGCCAAGATACATCGAACACCGGGGAGCTGTTTTTT

clone size: .
J gene: TRBJ2-2
V gene: TRBV19
D gene: TRBD2
CDR3 protein: CASSRTSGRALNTGELFF
CDR3 DNA: TGTGCCAGTAGTAGGACTAGCGGGAGGGCCCTGAACACCGGGGAGCTGTTTTTT

clone size: .
J gene: TRBJ1-2
V gene: TRBV28
D gene: TRBD1
CDR3 protein: CASTTDRDYGYTF
CDR3 DNA: TGTGCCAGCACCACGGACAGGGACTATGGCTACACCTTC

clone size: .
J gene: TRBJ2-3
V gene: TRBV7-6
D gene: TRBD2
CDR3 protein: CASSLEWGGGDTQYF
CDR3 DNA: TGTGCCAGCAGCTTAGAATGGGGGGGAGGGGATACGCAGTATTTT

clone size: .
J gene: TRBJ2-7
V gene: TRBV5-4
D gene: TRBD1
CDR3 protein: CASSPDRAYAAYEQYF
CDR3 DNA: TGTGCCAGCAGCCCTGACAGGGCGTATGCCGCCTACGAGCAGTACTTC

clone size: .
J gene: TRBJ1-6
V gene: TRBV12-3/TRBV12-4
D gene: .
CDR3 protein: CASSPGRGSPLHF
CDR3 DNA: TGTGCCAGCAGCCCAGGCCGCGGGTCACCCCTCCACTTT

clone size: .
J gene: TRBJ2-2
V gene: TRBV10-2
D gene: .
CDR3 protein: CASSGGVGSGSNTGELFF
CDR3 DNA: TGCGCCAGCAGTGGAGGGGTTGGGAGCGGGTCGAACACCGGGGAGCTGTTTTTT

clone size: .
J gene: TRBJ2-7
V gene: TRBV20-1
D gene: .
CDR3 protein: CSASTGSVSYEQYF
CDR3 DNA: TGCAGTGCTAGTACCGGGAGTGTGTCCTACGAGCAGTACTTC

clone size: .
J gene: TRBJ1-2
V gene: TRBV4-1
D gene: TRBD1
CDR3 protein: CASSQGGQNYGYTF
CDR3 DNA: TGCGCCAGCAGCCAAGGGGGACAGAACTATGGCTACACCTTC

clone size: .
J gene: TRBJ1-5
V gene: TRBV6-1
D gene: .
CDR3 protein: CASSEVPNSNQPQHF
CDR3 DNA: TGTGCCAGCAGTGAAGTCCCCAATAGCAATCAGCCCCAGCATTTT

clone size: .
J gene: TRBJ1-5
V gene: TRBV19
D gene: .
CDR3 protein: CASSIVRGRGNQPQHF
CDR3 DNA: TGTGCCAGTAGTATAGTCAGGGGAAGGGGCAATCAGCCCCAGCATTTT

clone size: .
J gene: TRBJ2-5
V gene: TRBV2
D gene: .
CDR3 protein: CASSSQGQETQYF
CDR3 DNA: TGTGCCAGCAGTAGCCAGGGTCAAGAGACCCAGTACTTC

clone size: .
J gene: TRBJ2-4
V gene: TRBV7-9
D gene: TRBD1
CDR3 protein: CASSPWSAGGLRSVNIQYF
CDR3 DNA: TGTGCCAGCAGTCCCTGGTCGGCAGGGGGCTTGCGGTCCGTGAACATTCAGTACTTC